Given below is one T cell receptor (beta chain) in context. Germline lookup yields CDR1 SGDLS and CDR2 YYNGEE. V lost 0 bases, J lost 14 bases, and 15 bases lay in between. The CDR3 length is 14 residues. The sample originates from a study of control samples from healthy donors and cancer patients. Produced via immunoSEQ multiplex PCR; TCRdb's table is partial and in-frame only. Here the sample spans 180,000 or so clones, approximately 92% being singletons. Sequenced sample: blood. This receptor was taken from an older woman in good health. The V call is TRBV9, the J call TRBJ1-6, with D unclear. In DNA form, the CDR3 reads TGTGCCAGCAGCGTAGGATCCAGCCATGGCACCCTCCACTTT. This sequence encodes CASSVGSSHGTLHF.